This passage covers 24 T cell receptor beta chains from one sample sequenced in a study of shared clonotypes between healthy human individuals. CD8 cells classed as naive were CD45RO-negative and positively selected for CCR7, excluding terminally differentiated effector memory CD45RA+ cells. The data were produced by immunoSEQ multiplex PCR, yet TCRdb's version contains in-frame clones alone and is incomplete. In the table there are about 1.9 million clones, around 95% of which are singletons. The sequenced material came from naive CD8+ T cells from PBMCs. The receptors shown here come from a man between 18 and 35 years old in good health. Some clones in this sample may be carry-over from other donors' samples.

The CDR3 bases are TGTGCCAGCACCCGCCTCGGGACAGCAAATGAAAAACTGTTTTTT. Translating it yields CASTRLGTANEKLFF. The J gene is TRBJ1-4, the V gene TRBV7-9, with 7 bases matching TRBD1. In germline, CDR1 is SEHNR, CDR2 FQNEAQ (reference sequence). The J segment lost 5 bases and the V segment lost 7 bases, leaving 10 bases of the junction unmatched. CDR3 size: 15 residues. The whole variable domain, filled in from reference TRBV7-9 and TRBJ1-4, reads DTGVSQNPRHKITKRGQNVTFRCDPISEHNRLYWYRQTLGQGPEFLTYFQNEAQLEKSRLLSDRFSAERPKGSFSTLEIQRTEQGDSAMYLCASTRLGTANEKLFFGSGTQLSVL.

In regard to this clone: At the DNA level, this CDR3 is encoded by other sequences in the same sample as well. The genes are TRBV5-1 and TRBJ2-5; TRBD1 agrees at 7 bases. Germline V CDR1 and CDR2: SGHRS, YFSETQ. The CDR3 contains 14 residues. The V segment lost 4 bases and the J segment 1 base; nucleotides outside the gene matches: 4. This CDR3 is CASSTRDSQETQYF. The CDR3 coding sequence is TGCGCCAGCAGCACCCGGGACAGCCAAGAGACCCAGTACTTC.

This clone was detected only once. The V and J genes are TRBV27 and TRBJ2-3, with 7 bases fitting TRBD1. From germline, CDR1 is MNHEY and CDR2 SMNVEV (reference sequence). The ends lost 4 bases at V and 1 base at J; junction bases unmatched: 8. The CDR3 covers 16 residues. The CDR3 loop is CASSSLTGLGTDTQYF. The CDR3 nucleotides are TGTGCCAGCAGTTCGCTGACAGGGTTGGGCACAGATACGCAGTATTTT.

The V call is TRBV18, the J call TRBJ2-1; maybe TRBD2 (6 bases). Trimming pared 2 bases from V and 2 bases from J, leaving 13 bases between. The length of the CDR3 is 16 residues. CDR1 KGHSH and CDR2 LQKENI come from the germline V gene. DNA for the CDR3: TGTGCCAGCTCACCAGCCAGCGGGTGGACCTACAATGAGCAGTTCTTC. Translating it yields CASSPASGWTYNEQFF. Drawing the rest from reference TRBV18 and TRBJ2-1, the complete variable domain is NAGVMQNPRHLVRRRGQEARLRCSPMKGHSHVYWYRQLPEEGLKFMVYLQKENIIDESGMPKERFSAEFPKEGPSILRIQQVVRGDSAAYFCASSPASGWTYNEQFFGPGTRLTVL.

This rearrangement joins TRBV28 to TRBJ2-7; D ambiguous. Germline V gene sequence: CDR1 MDHEN, CDR2 SYDVKM. The CDR3 contains 12 residues. V was clipped by 6 bases and J by 5 bases, with 11 bases between them. CDR3 bases: TGTGCCAGCAGCGAACGTCCCGACGAGCAGTACTTC. Translation: CASSERPDEQYF.

The rearrangement links TRBV27 to TRBJ2-1; 8 positions agree with TRBD2. V lost 2 bases, J lost 2 bases, and 8 bases stayed unmatched. The CDR3 length is 17 residues. CDR1 is MNHEY, CDR2 SMNVEV, per germline (reference sequence). This chain's CDR3 is CASSLPRLASPYNEQFF. In DNA form, the CDR3 reads TGTGCCAGCAGTTTACCCCGACTAGCGTCGCCCTACAATGAGCAGTTCTTC.

This chain connects TRBV18 to TRBJ2-2; 10 bases map to TRBD1. The trim removed 3 bases at V and 3 bases at J, leaving 4 bases unmatched. Per germline, CDR1 KGHSH and CDR2 LQKENI. This CDR3 is 16 amino acids long. CDR3 DNA: TGTGCCAGCTCACCGACCGGGACAGGGGACACCGGGGAGCTGTTTTTT. This sequence encodes CASSPTGTGDTGELFF. The full variable domain, with the rest looked up from reference TRBV18 and TRBJ2-2, is NAGVMQNPRHLVRRRGQEARLRCSPMKGHSHVYWYRQLPEEGLKFMVYLQKENIIDESGMPKERFSAEFPKEGPSILRIQQVVRGDSAAYFCASSPTGTGDTGELFFGEGSRLTVL.

In regard to this clone: The same CDR3 arises from other DNA sequences in this sample as well. V usage is TRBV9 and J usage is TRBJ2-1, with D hard to call. V lost 0 bases, J lost 0 bases, and 7 bases lay in between. The V gene's germline CDR1 is SGDLS and CDR2 YYNGEE. The CDR3 loop spans 15 amino acids. In DNA, the CDR3 is TGTGCCAGCAGCGTAGCCCGAAGCTCCTACAATGAGCAGTTCTTC. It specifies CASSVARSSYNEQFF.

The chain employs TRBV14 and TRBJ1-4; D is uncertain. This CDR3 has 15 residues. The V end was cut by 4 bases, the J end by 1 base, with 10 bases between. Germline V gives CDR1 SGHDN, CDR2 FVKESK. This CDR3 reads CASSPNDRTNEKLFF. The CDR3 coding sequence is TGTGCCAGCAGCCCGAATGATAGAACTAATGAAAAACTGTTTTTT.

About this clone itself: At the DNA level, this CDR3 is encoded by other sequences in the same sample as well. V gene TRBV6-1 combines with J gene TRBJ2-2; D is possibly TRBD1 (6 bases). The germline gives CDR1 MNHNS, CDR2 SASEGT. The CDR3 is 15 residues long. V lost 3 bases and J lost 2, with 10 bases in between. CDR3 DNA: TGTGCCAGCAGTGAGTGGGGGCGTAACACCGGGGAGCTGTTTTTT. Protein: CASSEWGRNTGELFF.

The rearrangement links TRBV13 to TRBJ1-6, with 7 bases aligning to TRBD1. The CDR3 is made up of 16 amino acids. With V trimmed by 3 bases and J by 7 bases, 9 bases remained unmatched. Germline values: CDR1 PRHDT, CDR2 FYEKMQ (reference sequence). Written as DNA, the CDR3 is TGTGCCAGCAGCTTTGATACCGGGACAGACAATTCACCCCTCCACTTT. This sequence encodes CASSFDTGTDNSPLHF.

J is TRBJ2-3 and V is TRBV9; D is uncertain. Trimming took off 3 bases at V and 0 bases at J, with 11 bases between the two ends. The CDR3 runs to 15 residues. Germline loops: CDR1 SGDLS, CDR2 YYNGEE. Written as DNA, the CDR3 is TGTGCCAGCAGCGCGGAGCGAACTAGCACAGATACGCAGTATTTT. As protein: CASSAERTSTDTQYF.

V and J are TRBV9 and TRBJ2-6; D remains unclear. This CDR3 has 16 residues. The V gene's germline CDR1 is SGDLS and CDR2 YYNGEE. V was pared by 0 bases and J by 0 bases, with 7 bases between. CDR3 DNA sequence: TGTGCCAGCAGCGTAGGGTCCCGCTCTGGGGCCAACGTCCTGACTTTC. Its protein product is CASSVGSRSGANVLTF.

In regard to this clone: This same CDR3 is encoded by further DNA sequences in the sample. V usage is TRBV30 and J usage is TRBJ1-1, with D possibly being TRBD1 (5 bases). In germline, CDR1 is GTSNPN, CDR2 SVGIG (reference sequence). The length of the CDR3 is 13 residues. The V gene lost 2 bases and the J gene lost 1 base, with 8 bases spanning the gap. The CDR3: CAWSWGGNTEAFF. As DNA, the CDR3 is TGTGCCTGGAGTTGGGGGGGGAACACTGAAGCTTTCTTT.

The chain employs TRBV15 and TRBJ2-4; D perhaps matches TRBD1 (6 bases). V shed 3 bases and J shed 0 bases, with 12 bases lying between them. The CDR3 contains 16 residues. Germline-derived CDR1 and CDR2 are LNHNV and YYDKDF (reference sequence). The DNA of the CDR3 is TGTGCCACCAGCAGGGTGCAGGGGTTAGCCAAAAACATTCAGTACTTC. Its translation: CATSRVQGLAKNIQYF.

The chain joins TRBV12-5 to TRBJ2-2; 10 bases line up with TRBD2. CDR1 and CDR2 from the germline V gene are LGHNT and FRNRAP. The length of the CDR3 is 18 residues. V lost 1 base to trimming and J lost 6 bases; unmatched junction nucleotides: 11. The CDR3 DNA reads as TGTGCTAGTGGTTTGGACCCCCCCCTAGCGGGAGAGTCCGGGGAGCTGTTTTTT. As protein: CASGLDPPLAGESGELFF.

The V call is TRBV7-2, the J call TRBJ2-1; no firm D call. Looked up from germline, CDR1 is SGHTA and CDR2 is FQGNSA. The length of the CDR3 is 16 residues. The V gene lost 5 bases and the J gene lost 9 bases, with 23 bases spanning the gap. In DNA form, the CDR3 reads TGTGCCAGCAGCCCTAGGCGCGGAATCACCCCGGGTGAGCAGTTCTTC. It specifies CASSPRRGITPGEQFF.

This rearrangement joins TRBV28 to TRBJ2-3; 7 bases map to TRBD2. Germline CDR1 is MDHEN and CDR2 is SYDVKM. Unmatched junction bases numbered 20, after V lost 8 bases and J lost 6 bases. The CDR3 is 17 residues long. This chain's CDR3 is CASHPGAITRGEDTQYF. CDR3 nucleotide sequence: TGTGCCAGCCATCCCGGGGCTATCACCCGGGGGGAGGATACGCAGTATTTT.

The chain carries TRBV7-9 and TRBJ2-7; D unclear. With 1 base removed from V and 3 bases from J, the gap between germline ends came to 13 bases. Germline loops: CDR1 SEHNR, CDR2 FQNEAQ (reference sequence). This CDR3 contains 15 residues. CDR3 region: CASSLGSPWLYEQYF. The CDR3 nucleotides read TGTGCCAGCAGCTTAGGGAGCCCCTGGCTCTACGAGCAGTACTTC.

The count of this clone is one. This rearrangement joins TRBV28 to TRBJ2-7; the match to TRBD2 covers 7 bases. The length of the CDR3 is 15 residues. Germline trimming cut 8 bases from V and 3 bases from J; bases unmatched to any gene: 13. Germline CDR1 is MDHEN and CDR2 is SYDVKM. The CDR3 spells CASSQTGGYYYEQYF. The CDR3 DNA is TGTGCCAGCTCCCAGACGGGAGGTTACTACTACGAGCAGTACTTC.

The chain is built from TRBV10-3 and TRBJ1-2; a possible D gene is TRBD1 (6 bases). The ends were cut back, 6 bases at V and 2 bases at J, with 19 bases in the middle. The length of the CDR3 is 16 residues. Germline V gene sequence: CDR1 ENHRY, CDR2 SYGVKD. The CDR3 nucleotides are TGTGCCATCAGAAAATTAGATGGGGGCCCCAACTATGGCTACACCTTC. Its translation is CAIRKLDGGPNYGYTF.

This chain links TRBV9 with TRBJ2-1; the D call may be TRBD1 or TRBD2 (5 bases each). Germline values: CDR1 SGDLS, CDR2 YYNGEE. The V gene lost 0 bases and the J gene lost 8 bases, with 15 bases spanning the gap. There are 15 residues in the CDR3. The CDR3 nucleotides are TGTGCCAGCAGCGTAGGTGGGACCCTGAGGGATGAGCAGTTCTTC. Residues: CASSVGGTLRDEQFF.

This clone has a single count. The rearrangement uses TRBV11-3 and TRBJ2-1; no clear D gene. This CDR3 spans 12 amino acids. Germline V gene sequence: CDR1 SGHNT, CDR2 YENEEA. Trimming removed 1 base from V and 6 bases from J, with 4 bases in between. The CDR3: CASSLVSNEQFF. CDR3 in DNA: TGTGCCAGCAGCTTAGTAAGCAATGAGCAGTTCTTC.

The CDR3 protein is CASSLVSLGASGLYNEQFF. In nucleotides, the CDR3 is TGTGCCAGCAGCTTAGTGTCTTTGGGGGCTAGCGGGTTATACAATGAGCAGTTCTTC. The V call is TRBV11-2, the J call TRBJ2-1; 8 bases fit TRBD2. V shed 1 base, J shed 4 bases, and the junction held 15 bases outside the gene matches. CDR1 is SGHAT and CDR2 is FQNNGV in the germline V gene. The CDR3 is 19 residues long.